This entry is about one T cell receptor (beta chain). The antigen is not known. The sample is drawn from a study of neurological immune-mediated disorders. General observations from the study: HTLV-1-associated myelopathy had the most TCR clonal expansion, and multiple sclerosis had the least, less than healthy controls.

Healthy control samples came from blood bank volunteers in Maryland, USA. Unsorted libraries were derived from 2 million PBMCs stored at -80 C. Deletions cut 2 bases from V and 4 bases from J, with 11 bases between. The germline V gene has CDR1 GTSNPN and CDR2 SVGIG (reference sequence). This CDR3 region has 13 residues. The authors produced cDNA by 5'RACE using 10-nucleotide random UMIs. TCRdb re-called the 5' RACE reads through MiXCR, storing one row per CDR3 protein. The sample lists roughly 50,000 distinct CDR3 sequences; roughly 17% were seen once. The sample was PBMCs. This sequence originates from a man in his 60s in good health. The rearrangement uses TRBV30 and TRBJ2-5; D may be TRBD1 (6 bases). The DNA for the CDR3 is TGTGCCTGGAGTCAGGGGCGCCTAGAGACCCAGTACTTC. It specifies CAWSQGRLETQYF.